The rows below give T cell receptor beta chains drawn from one sample of a study of T cell repertoires in cytomegalovirus infection. One entry per CDR3 protein results from TCRdb running MiXCR on the reads. The top ten hold under 3% of the sample, which has 680,000 or so distinct CDR3 sequences, under 40% seen once. The material sequenced was PBMCs. These receptors came from a human donor in good health (CMV status not recorded). Some clones in this sample may be carry-over from other donors' samples. Both conserved end residues are trimmed from each CDR3. The D gene is left open where the match is weak.

D	J	V	CDR3
-	TRBJ1-1	TRBV12-3/TRBV12-4	ASSEQAVNTEAF
-	TRBJ1-3	TRBV7-3	ASRNTGRRGNTIY
-	TRBJ2-4	TRBV20-1	SARDPLALGAKNIQY
-	TRBJ1-4	TRBV27	ASSPRRLDRLF
-	TRBJ1-5	TRBV4-1	ASSQAWLGNQPQH
TRBD1	TRBJ1-1	TRBV6-5	ASRGQAIAEAF
-	TRBJ1-1	TRBV12-3/TRBV12-4	ASSSPPTEAF
TRBD2	TRBJ2-1	TRBV10-3	ATVAGGPGNEQF
-	TRBJ1-1	TRBV6-1	ATDLLGQGTEAF
-	TRBJ1-1	TRBV19	ASSFLTTEAF
-	TRBJ1-6	TRBV7-8	ASSLRGGASPLH
-	TRBJ1-1	TRBV2	ASSFTWGLTEAF
-	TRBJ1-2	TRBV7-2	ASSFSRANYGYT
TRBD1	TRBJ1-1	TRBV24-1	ATSDPRDREGTEAF
-	TRBJ2-6	TRBV12-3/TRBV12-4	ASSLWPETSGANVLT
TRBD1	TRBJ1-4	TRBV25-1	ASSEFRTGGAEKLF
TRBD2	TRBJ2-7	TRBV19	ASSTYSGRGIEQY
-	TRBJ1-3	TRBV28	ASSFGRGSSGNTIY
-	TRBJ2-6	TRBV19	ASRLKSVAGANVLT
-	TRBJ1-1	TRBV7-3	ASSLTGFTEAF
TRBD2	TRBJ2-1	TRBV3-1	ASSTLAGGRYNEQF
-	TRBJ1-1	TRBV6-4	ASSDGVTMVMNTEAF
-	TRBJ2-3	TRBV7-8	ASSSRRSTDTQY
-	TRBJ1-5	TRBV7-2	ASSPTAGYSNQPQH
TRBD1	TRBJ2-1	TRBV5-1	ASSLFDRANEQF
TRBD2	TRBJ2-1	TRBV7-9	ASSSEREGLDEQF
-	TRBJ1-1	TRBV5-4	ASTAGGSAAF
TRBD2	TRBJ2-1	TRBV5-1	ASSLGPTSGSYNEQF
-	TRBJ2-7	TRBV7-2	ASSLRVIKDEQY
TRBD2	TRBJ2-7	TRBV7-9	ASSVDTGLAREQY